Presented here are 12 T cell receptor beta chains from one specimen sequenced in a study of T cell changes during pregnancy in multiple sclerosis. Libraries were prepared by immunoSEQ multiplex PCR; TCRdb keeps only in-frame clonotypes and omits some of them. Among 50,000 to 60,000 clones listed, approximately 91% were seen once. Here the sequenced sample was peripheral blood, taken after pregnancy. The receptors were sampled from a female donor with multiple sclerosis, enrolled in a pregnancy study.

The CDR3 DNA reads as TGTGCCTGGAGTGTACCCAGGGGATATTATAATTCACCCCTCCACTTT. Amino acid sequence: CAWSVPRGYYNSPLHF. The V gene is TRBV30, the J gene TRBJ1-6, with a weak D call TRBD1 (6 bases). Trimming left V 0 bases short and J 4 bases short, with 13 bases between. CDR1 and CDR2 from the germline V gene are GTSNPN and SVGIG (reference sequence). This CDR3 has 16 amino acids.

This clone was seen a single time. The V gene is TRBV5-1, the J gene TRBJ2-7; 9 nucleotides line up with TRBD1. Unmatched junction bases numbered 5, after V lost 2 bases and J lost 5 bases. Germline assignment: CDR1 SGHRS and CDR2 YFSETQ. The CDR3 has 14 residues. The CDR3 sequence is CASSLQGAMDEQYF. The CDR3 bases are TGCGCCAGCAGCTTACAGGGGGCGATGGACGAGCAGTACTTC.

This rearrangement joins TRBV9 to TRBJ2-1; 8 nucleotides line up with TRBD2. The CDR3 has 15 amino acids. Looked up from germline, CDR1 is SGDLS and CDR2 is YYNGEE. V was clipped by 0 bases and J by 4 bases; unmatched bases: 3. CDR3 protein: CASSVDRGGYNEQFF. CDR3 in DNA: TGTGCCAGCAGCGTAGATCGGGGGGGTTACAATGAGCAGTTCTTC.

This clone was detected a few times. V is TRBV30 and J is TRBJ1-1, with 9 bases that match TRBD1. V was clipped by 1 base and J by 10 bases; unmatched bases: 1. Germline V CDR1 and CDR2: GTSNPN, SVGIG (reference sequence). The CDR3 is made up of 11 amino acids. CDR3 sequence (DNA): TGTGCCTGGAGTGAGACAGGGGGAGCTTTCTTT. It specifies CAWSETGGAFF.

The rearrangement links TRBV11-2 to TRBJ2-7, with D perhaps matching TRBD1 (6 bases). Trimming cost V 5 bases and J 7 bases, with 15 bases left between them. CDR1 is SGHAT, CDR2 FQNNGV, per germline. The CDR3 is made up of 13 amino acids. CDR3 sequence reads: CASSRGNSWEQYF. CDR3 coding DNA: TGTGCCAGCAGCAGGGGGAACTCCTGGGAGCAGTACTTC.

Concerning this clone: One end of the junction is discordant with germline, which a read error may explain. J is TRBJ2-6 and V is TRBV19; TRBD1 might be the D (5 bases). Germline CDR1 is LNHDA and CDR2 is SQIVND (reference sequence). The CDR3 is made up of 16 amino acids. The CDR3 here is CASSGSYGSGANVLAF. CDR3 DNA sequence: TGTGCCAGTAGCGGTAGTTATGGCTCTGGGGCCAACGTCCTGGCTTTC. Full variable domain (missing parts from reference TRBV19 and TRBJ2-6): DGGITQSPKYLFRKEGQNVTLSCEQNLNHDAMYWYRQDPGQGLRLIYYSQIVNDFQKGDIAEGYSVSREKKESFPLTVTSAQKNPTAFYLCASSGSYGSGANVLAFGAGSRLTVL.

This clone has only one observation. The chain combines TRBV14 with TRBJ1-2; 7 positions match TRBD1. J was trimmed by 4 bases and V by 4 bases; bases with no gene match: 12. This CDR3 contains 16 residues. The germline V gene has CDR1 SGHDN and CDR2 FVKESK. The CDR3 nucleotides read TGTGCCAGCAGCCCGGGACAGCGGCGCGGGTCCTATGGCTACACCTTC. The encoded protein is CASSPGQRRGSYGYTF.

DNA for the CDR3: TGTGCCAGCAGGAAGGGACAGGGGTCAAGTGGAGGCTACACCTTC. It specifies CASRKGQGSSGGYTF. The J gene is TRBJ1-2, the V gene TRBV6-5, with TRBD1 identical over 10 bases. Germline V gene sequence: CDR1 MNHEY, CDR2 SVGAGI. J was trimmed by 8 bases and V by 6 bases; bases with no gene match: 12. This CDR3 comprises 15 residues.

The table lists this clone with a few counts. The CDR3 sequence is CATPGTGPYTF. The CDR3 DNA follows: TGTGCCACCCCCGGGACAGGGCCGTACACCTTC. The chain is built from TRBV6-5 and TRBJ1-2; TRBD1 matches at 9 bases. From germline, CDR1 is MNHEY and CDR2 SVGAGI. V shed 10 bases and J 11 bases; nucleotides not matched to a gene: 8. The CDR3 is made up of 11 amino acids.

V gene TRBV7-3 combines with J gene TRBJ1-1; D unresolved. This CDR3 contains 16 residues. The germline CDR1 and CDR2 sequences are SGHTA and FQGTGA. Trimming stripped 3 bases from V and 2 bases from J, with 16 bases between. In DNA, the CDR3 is TGTGCCAGCAGCTTTTTAGGAACTGACACCAACACTGAAGCTTTCTTT. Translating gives CASSFLGTDTNTEAFF.

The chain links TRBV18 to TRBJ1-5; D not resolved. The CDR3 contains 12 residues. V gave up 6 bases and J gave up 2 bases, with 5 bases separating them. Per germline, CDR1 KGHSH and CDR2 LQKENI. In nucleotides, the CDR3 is TGTGCCAGCTCCTCAGGCAATCAGCCCCAGCATTTT. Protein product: CASSSGNQPQHF.

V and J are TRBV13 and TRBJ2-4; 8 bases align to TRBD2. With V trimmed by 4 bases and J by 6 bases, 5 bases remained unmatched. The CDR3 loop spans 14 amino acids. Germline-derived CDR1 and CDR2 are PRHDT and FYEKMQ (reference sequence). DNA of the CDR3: TGTGCCAGCAGCTCCACAGCGGGGGTAAACATTCAGTACTTC. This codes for CASSSTAGVNIQYF.